These 9 T cell receptor beta chains originate from one sample sequenced in a study of human T cells and chemical hapten exposure. Via MiXCR, TCRdb re-called the RACE reads, giving one row per CDR3 protein. The sample has about 340,000 distinct CDR3 sequences, approximately 6.9% seen once; the top ten hold about 8%. Time point in this sample: patch test 1, 2 weeks after DPC sensitization. Noted treatment: therapeutic diphenylcyclopropenone sensitization with weekly scalp DPC. Sequences were derived from whole blood, sampled in connection with sensitization to the hapten diphenylcyclopropenone (DPC). The origin of the receptors is a woman aged 18 to 35 with alopecia areata. Some clones in this sample may be carry-over from other donors' samples.

The sample holds many counts of this clonotype. This chain connects TRBV28 to TRBJ2-1, with D tentatively TRBD1 (6 bases). The ends were cut back, 5 bases at V and 1 base at J, with 15 bases in the middle. CDR3 length equals 16 residues. CDR1 and CDR2 from the germline V gene are MDHEN and SYDVKM. This CDR3 is CASSPSTGPSYNEQFF. The CDR3 DNA is TGTGCCAGCAGTCCATCGACAGGACCTTCCTACAATGAGCAGTTCTTC.

This clonotype was seen many times. The rearrangement uses TRBV4-1 and TRBJ2-1; the D call may be TRBD1 or TRBD2 (6 bases each). The V gene's germline CDR1 is MGHRA and CDR2 YSYEKL. The V gene lost 4 bases and the J gene lost 4 bases, with 11 bases spanning the gap. CDR3 length: 14 residues. CDR3 sequence: CASSPGAGYNEQFF. CDR3 sequence (DNA): TGCGCCAGCAGCCCGGGGGCAGGTTACAATGAGCAGTTCTTC.

The V call is TRBV6-4, the J call TRBJ1-6, with a weak D call TRBD1 (5 bases). Germline CDR1 and CDR2: MRHNA and SNTAGT. The V and J ends lost 3 bases and 4 bases respectively, with 19 bases between them. This CDR3 has 18 amino acids. CDR3 bases: TGTGCCAGCAGTGAGGCCGGGACTCCTGCCGATTATAATTCACCCCTCCACTTT. Protein: CASSEAGTPADYNSPLHF.

Only a few counts were recorded for this clonotype. This chain connects TRBV12-3 or TRBV12-4 to TRBJ2-5; no clear D gene. The CDR3 has 14 amino acids. V dropped 3 bases and J dropped 4 bases, with 12 bases sitting between them. This chain's CDR3 is CASSFPSPAETQYF. CDR3 nucleotide sequence: TGTGCCAGCAGTTTCCCGAGTCCGGCAGAGACCCAGTACTTC.

This clonotype was detected only a few times. The V and J genes are TRBV20-1 and TRBJ1-5; D remains ambiguous. Deletions cut 5 bases from V and 2 bases from J, with 7 bases between. This CDR3 has 12 amino acids. Germline CDR1 and CDR2: DFQATT and SNEGSKA (reference sequence). The CDR3 DNA reads TGCAGTGCTGGTGGTGGCAATCAGCCCCAGCATTTT. Translating it yields CSAGGGNQPQHF.

This clonotype came up a few times. This chain connects TRBV29-1 to TRBJ2-7, with unresolved D. V was shortened by 1 base and J by 0 bases, with 4 bases between the two germline ends. The CDR3 is 12 residues long. Looked up from germline, CDR1 is SQVTM and CDR2 is ANQGSEA. The chain's CDR3 is CSVEAPSYEQYF. The CDR3 DNA sequence: TGCAGCGTTGAAGCCCCCTCCTACGAGCAGTACTTC.

This clonotype was seen only a few times. The chain carries TRBV6-6 and TRBJ1-1; 7 bases agree with TRBD1. With V trimmed by 2 bases and J by 0 bases, 9 bases remained unmatched. CDR1 and CDR2 from the germline V gene are MNHNY and SVGAGI (reference sequence). There are 17 residues in the CDR3. The CDR3 reads CASSYVQGGPMNTEAFF. The CDR3 DNA reads TGTGCCAGCAGTTACGTGCAGGGGGGACCAATGAACACTGAAGCTTTCTTT.

A few counts support this clonotype. The genes are TRBV5-1 and TRBJ2-3, with TRBD2 matching over 10 bases. In germline, CDR1 is SGHRS, CDR2 YFSETQ. V shed 0 bases, J shed 1 base, and the junction held 5 bases outside the gene matches. CDR3 length: 17 residues. DNA for the CDR3: TGCGCCAGCAGCTTGGCCACGCTAGCGGGGGGCACAGATACGCAGTATTTT. It is translated as CASSLATLAGGTDTQYF.

This clonotype was picked up many times. The chain couples TRBV27 to TRBJ1-3; no firm D call. Per the germline V gene, CDR1 is MNHEY and CDR2 is SMNVEV (reference sequence). The CDR3 is 15 amino acids. V was shortened by 5 bases and J by 0 bases, with 11 bases between the two germline ends. The CDR3 sequence is CASSPQGGSGNTIYF. The DNA for the CDR3 is TGTGCCAGCAGTCCCCAAGGAGGCTCTGGAAACACCATATATTTT.